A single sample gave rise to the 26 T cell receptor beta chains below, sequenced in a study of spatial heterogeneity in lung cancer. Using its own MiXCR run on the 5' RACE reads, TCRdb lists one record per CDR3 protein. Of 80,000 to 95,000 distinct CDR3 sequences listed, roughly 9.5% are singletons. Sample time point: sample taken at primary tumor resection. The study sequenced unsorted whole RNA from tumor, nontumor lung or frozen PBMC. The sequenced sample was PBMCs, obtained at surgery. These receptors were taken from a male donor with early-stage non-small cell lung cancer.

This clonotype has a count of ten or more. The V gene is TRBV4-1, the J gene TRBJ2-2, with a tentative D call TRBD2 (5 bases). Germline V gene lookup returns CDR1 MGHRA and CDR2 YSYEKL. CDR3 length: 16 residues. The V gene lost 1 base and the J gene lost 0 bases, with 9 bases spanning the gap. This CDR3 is CASSQAGAANTGELFF. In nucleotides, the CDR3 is TGCGCCAGCAGCCAAGCCGGAGCGGCGAACACCGGGGAGCTGTTTTTT.

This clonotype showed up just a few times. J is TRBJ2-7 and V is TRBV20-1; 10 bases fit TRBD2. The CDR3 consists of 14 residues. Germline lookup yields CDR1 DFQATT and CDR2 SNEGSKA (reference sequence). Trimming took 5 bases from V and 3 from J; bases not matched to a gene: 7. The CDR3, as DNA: TGCAGTGCTCTACCGGGACTAGCGAGCTACGAGCAGTACTTC. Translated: CSALPGLASYEQYF.

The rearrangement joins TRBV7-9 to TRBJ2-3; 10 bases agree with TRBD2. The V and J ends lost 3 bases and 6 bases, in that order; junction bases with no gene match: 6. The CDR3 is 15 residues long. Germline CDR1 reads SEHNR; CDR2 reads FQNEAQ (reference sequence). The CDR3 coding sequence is TGTGCCAGCAGCTTGACTAGCGGGTCATGGGATACGCAGTATTTT. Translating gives CASSLTSGSWDTQYF.

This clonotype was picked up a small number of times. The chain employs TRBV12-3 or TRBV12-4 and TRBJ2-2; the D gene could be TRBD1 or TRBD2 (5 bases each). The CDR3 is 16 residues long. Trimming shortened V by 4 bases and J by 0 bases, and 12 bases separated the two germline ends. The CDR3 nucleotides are TGTGCCAGCAGTTCCCTTGGGACGGCGAACACCGGGGAGCTGTTTTTT. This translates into CASSSLGTANTGELFF.

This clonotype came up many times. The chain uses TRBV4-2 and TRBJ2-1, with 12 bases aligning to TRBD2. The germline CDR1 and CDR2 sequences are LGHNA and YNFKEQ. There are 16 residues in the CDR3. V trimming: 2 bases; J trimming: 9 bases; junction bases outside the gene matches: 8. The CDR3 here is CASSQLTSGSMVEQFF. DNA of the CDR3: TGTGCCAGCAGCCAACTGACTAGCGGGAGCATGGTTGAGCAGTTCTTC.

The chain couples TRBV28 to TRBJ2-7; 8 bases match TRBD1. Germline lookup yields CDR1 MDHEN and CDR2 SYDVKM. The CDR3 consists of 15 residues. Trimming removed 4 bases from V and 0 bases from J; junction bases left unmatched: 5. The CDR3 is CASSYRGVSSYEQYF. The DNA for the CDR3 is TGTGCCAGCAGTTACAGGGGGGTGAGCTCCTACGAGCAGTACTTC.

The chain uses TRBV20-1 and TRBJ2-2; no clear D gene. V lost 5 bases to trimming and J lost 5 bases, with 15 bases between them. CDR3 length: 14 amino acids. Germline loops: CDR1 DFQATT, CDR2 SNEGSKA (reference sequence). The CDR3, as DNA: TGCAGTGCTGGGAACGCCCTTGGGACCGGGGAGCTGTTTTTT. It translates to CSAGNALGTGELFF.

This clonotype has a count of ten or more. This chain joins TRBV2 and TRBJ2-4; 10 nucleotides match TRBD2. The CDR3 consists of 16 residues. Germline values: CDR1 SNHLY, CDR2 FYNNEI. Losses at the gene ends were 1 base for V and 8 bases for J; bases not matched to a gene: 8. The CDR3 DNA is TGTGCCAGCAGTGAAGTAGCGGGAGGTTCTATAGACATTCAGTACTTC. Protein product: CASSEVAGGSIDIQYF.

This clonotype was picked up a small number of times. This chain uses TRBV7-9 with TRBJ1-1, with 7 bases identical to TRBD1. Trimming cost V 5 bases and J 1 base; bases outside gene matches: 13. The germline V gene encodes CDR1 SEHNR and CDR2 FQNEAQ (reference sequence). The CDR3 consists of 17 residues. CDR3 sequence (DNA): TGTGCCAGCAGCCCGGACAGGTTTACACCCTCGAACACTGAAGCTTTCTTT. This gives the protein CASSPDRFTPSNTEAFF.

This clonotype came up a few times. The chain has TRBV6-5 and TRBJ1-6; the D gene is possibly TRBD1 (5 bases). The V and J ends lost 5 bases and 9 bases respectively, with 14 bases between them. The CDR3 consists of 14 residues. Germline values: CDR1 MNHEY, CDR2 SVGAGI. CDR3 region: CASSRQGDGSPLHF. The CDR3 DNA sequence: TGTGCCAGCAGTCGGCAGGGAGACGGTTCACCCCTCCACTTT.

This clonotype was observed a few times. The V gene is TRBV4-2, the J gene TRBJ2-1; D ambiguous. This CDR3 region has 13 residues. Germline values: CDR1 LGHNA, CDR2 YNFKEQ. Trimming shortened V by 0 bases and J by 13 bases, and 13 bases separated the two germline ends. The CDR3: CASSQDLSETQFF. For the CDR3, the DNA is TGTGCCAGCAGCCAAGATCTGTCGGAGACCCAGTTCTTC.

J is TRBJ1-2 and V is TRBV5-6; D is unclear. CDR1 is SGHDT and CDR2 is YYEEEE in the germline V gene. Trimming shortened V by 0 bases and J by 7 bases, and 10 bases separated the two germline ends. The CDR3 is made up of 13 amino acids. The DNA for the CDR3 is TGTGCCAGCAGCTTGGTTTTTAACAGTGGCTACACCTTC. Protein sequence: CASSLVFNSGYTF.

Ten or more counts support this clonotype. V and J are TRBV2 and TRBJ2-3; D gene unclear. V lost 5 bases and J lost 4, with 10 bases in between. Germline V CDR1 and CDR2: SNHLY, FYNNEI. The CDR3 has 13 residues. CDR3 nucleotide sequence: TGTGCCAGCAGTAGGGATCTAGCAGATACGCAGTATTTT. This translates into CASSRDLADTQYF.

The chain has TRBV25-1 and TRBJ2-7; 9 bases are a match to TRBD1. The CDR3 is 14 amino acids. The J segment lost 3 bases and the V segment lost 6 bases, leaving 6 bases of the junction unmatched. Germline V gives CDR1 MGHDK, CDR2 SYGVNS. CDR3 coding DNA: TGTGCCAGCAGACAAGGACAGGGGATCTACGAGCAGTACTTC. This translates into CASRQGQGIYEQYF.

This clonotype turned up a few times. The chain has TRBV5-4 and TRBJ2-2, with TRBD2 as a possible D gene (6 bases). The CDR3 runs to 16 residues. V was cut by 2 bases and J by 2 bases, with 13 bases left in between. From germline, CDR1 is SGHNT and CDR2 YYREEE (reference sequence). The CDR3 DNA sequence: TGTGCCAGCAGCTTTCCCGGGACTCCAAACACCGGGGAGCTGTTTTTT. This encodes CASSFPGTPNTGELFF.

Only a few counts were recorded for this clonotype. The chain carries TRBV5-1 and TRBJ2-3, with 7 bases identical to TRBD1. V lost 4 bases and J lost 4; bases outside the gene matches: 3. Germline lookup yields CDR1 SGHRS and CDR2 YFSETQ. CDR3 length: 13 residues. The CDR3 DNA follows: TGCGCCAGCAGCCGACAGGGTTCAGATACGCAGTATTTT. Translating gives CASSRQGSDTQYF.

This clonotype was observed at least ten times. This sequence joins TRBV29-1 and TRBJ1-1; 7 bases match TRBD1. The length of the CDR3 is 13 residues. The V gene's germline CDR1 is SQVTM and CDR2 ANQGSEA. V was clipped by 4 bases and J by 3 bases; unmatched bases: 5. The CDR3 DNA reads TGCAGCGTTGGAACTGACAGGGACACTGAAGCTTTCTTT. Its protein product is CSVGTDRDTEAFF.

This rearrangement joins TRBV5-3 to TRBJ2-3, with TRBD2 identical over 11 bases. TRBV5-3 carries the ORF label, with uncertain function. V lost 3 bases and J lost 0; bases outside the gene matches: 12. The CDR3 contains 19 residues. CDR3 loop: CARSCGRTSGPTSTDTQYF. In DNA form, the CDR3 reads TGTGCCAGAAGCTGCGGTCGGACTAGCGGGCCCACTAGCACAGATACGCAGTATTTT.

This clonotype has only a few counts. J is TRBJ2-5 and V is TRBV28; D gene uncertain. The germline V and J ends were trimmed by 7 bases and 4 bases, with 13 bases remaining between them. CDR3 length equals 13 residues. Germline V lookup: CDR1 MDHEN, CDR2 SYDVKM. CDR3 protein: CASTPGRVETQYF. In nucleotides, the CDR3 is TGTGCCAGCACCCCCGGAAGGGTAGAGACCCAGTACTTC.

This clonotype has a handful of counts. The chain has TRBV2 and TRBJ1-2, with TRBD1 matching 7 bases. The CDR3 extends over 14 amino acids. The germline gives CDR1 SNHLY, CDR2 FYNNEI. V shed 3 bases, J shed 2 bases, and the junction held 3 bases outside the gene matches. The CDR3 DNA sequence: TGTGCCAGCAGTGAGGTACAGGGGAACTATGGCTACACCTTC. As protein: CASSEVQGNYGYTF.

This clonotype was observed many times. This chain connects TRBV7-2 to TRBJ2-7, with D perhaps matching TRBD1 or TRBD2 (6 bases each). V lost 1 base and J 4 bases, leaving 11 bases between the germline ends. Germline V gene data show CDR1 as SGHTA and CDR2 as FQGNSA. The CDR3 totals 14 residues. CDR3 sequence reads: CASSLDGGHYEQYF. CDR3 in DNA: TGTGCCAGCAGCTTAGACGGGGGCCATTACGAGCAGTACTTC.

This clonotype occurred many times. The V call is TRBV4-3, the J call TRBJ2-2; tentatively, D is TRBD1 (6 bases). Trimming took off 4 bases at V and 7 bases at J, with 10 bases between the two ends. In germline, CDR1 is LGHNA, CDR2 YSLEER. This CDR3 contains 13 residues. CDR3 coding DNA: TGCGCCAGCAGCCTCAGGGGTTACGGGGAGCTGTTTTTT. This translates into CASSLRGYGELFF.

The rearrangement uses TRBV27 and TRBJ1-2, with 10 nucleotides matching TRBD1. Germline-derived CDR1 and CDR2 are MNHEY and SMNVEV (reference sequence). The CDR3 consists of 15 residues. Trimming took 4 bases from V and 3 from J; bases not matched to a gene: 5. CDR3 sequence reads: CASSSPGQGYYGYTF. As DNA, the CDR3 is TGTGCCAGCAGTTCCCCGGGACAGGGGTACTATGGCTACACCTTC.

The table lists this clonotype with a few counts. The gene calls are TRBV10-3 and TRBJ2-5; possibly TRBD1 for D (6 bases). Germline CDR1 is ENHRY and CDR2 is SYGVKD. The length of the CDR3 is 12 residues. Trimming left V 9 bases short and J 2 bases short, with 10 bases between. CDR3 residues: CAIGTQQETQYF. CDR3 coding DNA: TGTGCCATAGGGACACAACAAGAGACCCAGTACTTC.

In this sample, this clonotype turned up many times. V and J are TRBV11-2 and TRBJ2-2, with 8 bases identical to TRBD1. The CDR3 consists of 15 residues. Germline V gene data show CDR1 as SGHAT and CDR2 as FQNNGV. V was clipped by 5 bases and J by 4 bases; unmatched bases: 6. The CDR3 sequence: CASSVDRVVTGELFF. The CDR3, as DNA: TGTGCCAGCAGCGTGGACAGGGTGGTCACCGGGGAGCTGTTTTTT. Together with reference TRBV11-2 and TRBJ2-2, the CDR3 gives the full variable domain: EAGVAQSPRYKIIEKRQSVAFWCNPISGHATLYWYQQILGQGPKLLIQFQNNGVVDDSQLPKDRFSAERLKGVDSTLKIQPAKLEDSAVYLCASSVDRVVTGELFFGEGSRLTVL.

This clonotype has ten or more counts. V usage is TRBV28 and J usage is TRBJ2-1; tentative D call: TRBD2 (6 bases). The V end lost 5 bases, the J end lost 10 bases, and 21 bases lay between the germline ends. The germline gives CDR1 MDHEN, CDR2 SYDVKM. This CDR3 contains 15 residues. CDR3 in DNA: TGTGCCAGCAGTCACACGGGACTCGGTGGTAAGGAGCAGTTCTTC. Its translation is CASSHTGLGGKEQFF.